Listed here is a single TCR beta chain. Its target antigen remains unknown. There are no base qualities to consult, and no much larger clone falls within one base. Library prep was done by 5' RACE. These reads were obtained on an Illumina HiSeq 2500. The second PCR ran for about 7 to 11 cycles and used a J-beta primer mix along with a sample-barcoded 5' primer. Each TCR beta cDNA molecule received a unique molecular identifier from a template-switch 5' adaptor carrying 12 random nucleotides. Each sample yielded at least 3 million CDR3-containing paired-end reads. First-strand cDNA was synthesized from all RNA with the Mint cDNA synthesis kit, primed by a TRBC-specific oligonucleotide. Following uracil-DNA glycosylase treatment, all cDNA underwent a first 18-cycle PCR with the universal primers M1SS and BC2_uni_R. Processing in the source paper ran as follows. Each sample was normalized by randomly selecting 1 million high-quality reads, each carrying a distinct molecular identifier. Reads sharing molecular identifiers were discarded rather than binned into consensus sequences. CDR3 identification, clonotype clustering and error correction used MiTCR with a Q25 quality threshold and the strictest error-elimination algorithm. A nonparametric unseen species model using Euler transformation provided a lower-bound estimate of total TCR beta diversity. Starting from the raw public reads, TCRdb applied fastp trimming at Q25, assembled clones with MiXCR and retained in-frame beta chains. Every CDR3 protein is listed once, alongside the most common genes and DNA of its rows. The V and J calls come from TCRdb's annotation, not from the publication. In all, the sample holds about 1.5 million distinct CDR3 sequences, and about 42% of those were seen once. Over 3.5% of the sample goes to the ten largest clones.

Systemically healthy Caucasian individuals from Russia, about 38 in total and aged about 6 to 100 years, were included as donors. Around 9.9 milliliters of peripheral blood were collected from each donor into EDTA-treated Vacutainer tubes. Ficoll-Paque density-gradient centrifugation was used to isolate PBMCs, with at least 6 million per sample. Total RNA was extracted from PBMCs with Trizol reagent, with at least 5.5 micrograms obtained per sample. For every donor, an aliquot of PBMCs went through flow cytometry to measure the percentages of naive CD45RAhigh/CD27high T cells. The germline V gene (reference sequence) provides CDR1 DFQATT and CDR2 SNEGSKA. The CDR3 goes from the cysteine to the phenylalanine over 13 residues. The CDR3 DNA has 39 bases and is translated from base 1. The data originate from a study of blood T cells in healthy people across ages (dated by TCRdb to between 2015 and 2016). Describing the broader study: In model experiments, template switching captured roughly one uniquely barcoded TCR beta cDNA molecule for every two T cells. To avoid experimental bias, donors of different ages were randomly spread across the sequencing lanes. The study analyzed two additional independent replicas of 1 million unique cDNA reads from the same blood draw for two donors, one aged 18 to 30 and one aged 80 or older. The donors were divided into four age groups: young (average around 15 years), middle-aged (approximately 42), aged (under 70) and long-lived (about 90). Using deep sequencing normalized with unique cDNA molecular identifiers, the study measured how TCR beta repertoire diversity changes with age. Here is what the overall study found, with its caveats: A strong correlation was found between observed TCR beta diversity and the percentage of naive T cells measured by flow cytometry. Estimates of total diversity based on one million sequenced T cells were regarded as lower bounds and as underestimates. Donor CMV infection status was unknown, potentially confounding age-related changes in expanded clonotypes. Conclusive comparison of naive and antigen-experienced compartments was prevented by the profiling of bulk unsorted PBMCs. Compared with the aged group, the long-lived group had more naive CD4+ T cells, fewer expanded clones and increased TCR diversity, a pattern suggesting age selection. Observed TCR beta diversity per million T cells fell roughly linearly with age, and a significant reduction was already apparent by age around 36.

This receptor was taken from a woman between 18 and 29 years old in good health. The sequenced sample was blood. The chain links TRBV20-1 with TRBJ2-1; 7 junctional bases match TRBD1. The J call may be wrong; the DNA end is better matched by TRBJ2-7. The DNA sequence reads TGCAGTGCTACTAGGGGGCGAAACAATGAGCAGTACTTC. Its amino acids are CSATRGRNNEQYF.